These 10 T cell receptor beta chains were all obtained from the same sample, sequenced in a study of cytomegalovirus exposure and HLA in healthy donors. Primers for the PCR totalled 60 Vbeta and 13 Jbeta. The assay was immunoSEQ multiplex PCR, and TCRdb's table has in-frame clones only and misses some. Of 50,000 to 60,000 clones listed, about 80% were seen once; the top ten hold approximately 1.3%. The specimen was PBMCs. These receptors were collected from a female donor in good health and CMV-seronegative.

The chain is built from TRBV7-8 and TRBJ1-1; 7 nucleotides match TRBD1. V shed 4 bases, J shed 6 bases, and the junction held 8 bases outside the gene matches. This CDR3 contains 14 residues. Germline CDR1 SGHVS, CDR2 FQNEAQ. CDR3 DNA: TGTGCCAGCAGCTATCGGACAGGCGGGGCTGAAGCTTTCTTT. Translation: CASSYRTGGAEAFF.

This chain joins TRBV6-1 and TRBJ1-1, with 7 bases that match TRBD1. Trimming cost V 2 bases and J 0 bases; bases outside gene matches: 3. CDR3 length: 15 amino acids. Per the germline V gene, CDR1 is MNHNS and CDR2 is SASEGT. CDR3 sequence (DNA): TGTGCCAGCAGTGAAAGGACAGGATTGAACACTGAAGCTTTCTTT. Protein: CASSERTGLNTEAFF.

The V gene is TRBV6-6, the J gene TRBJ1-5, with no clear D. Per germline, CDR1 MNHNY and CDR2 SVGAGI (reference sequence). CDR3 length equals 13 residues. The V end lost 7 bases, the J end lost 3 bases, and 10 bases lay between the germline ends. The DNA for the CDR3 is TGTGCCAGCACTCCCACTATCAATCAGCCCCAGCATTTT. Translated: CASTPTINQPQHF.

The CDR3 region is CASSGYYEETQYF. CDR3 coding DNA: TGTGCCAGCAGTGGTTACTACGAGGAGACCCAGTACTTC. The chain couples TRBV2 to TRBJ2-5; D gene ambiguous. Trimming took 4 bases from V and 5 from J, leaving 11 bases between them. This CDR3 contains 13 residues. Germline CDR1 reads SNHLY; CDR2 reads FYNNEI.

About this clone: The same CDR3 arises from other DNA sequences in this sample as well. The rearrangement links TRBV2 to TRBJ2-5; 10 bases are a match to TRBD2. This CDR3 is 15 amino acids long. Looked up from germline, CDR1 is SNHLY and CDR2 is FYNNEI. V shed 2 bases, J shed 5 bases, and the junction held 5 bases outside the gene matches. The CDR3 sequence is CASSEKRGGWETQYF. The CDR3 nucleotides read TGTGCCAGCAGTGAAAAGCGGGGGGGCTGGGAGACCCAGTACTTC.

This sequence joins TRBV6-4 and TRBJ2-3; maybe TRBD2 (6 bases). V was cut by 7 bases and J by 2 bases, with 16 bases left in between. CDR1 and CDR2 from the germline V gene are MRHNA and SNTAGT. This CDR3 has 15 amino acids. CDR3 sequence (DNA): TGTGCCAGCACTCCGGGTAGCGGAGACACAGATACGCAGTATTTT. Amino acid sequence: CASTPGSGDTDTQYF.

This chain links TRBV28 with TRBJ1-5; unclear D gene. V was clipped by 2 bases and J by 4 bases, with 9 bases between them. The CDR3 sequence is 14 residues long. Germline loops: CDR1 MDHEN, CDR2 SYDVKM. The CDR3 bases are TGTGCCAGCAGTTTAAGTCAGGTTAATCAGCCCCAGCATTTT. It codes for CASSLSQVNQPQHF.

The chain employs TRBV7-3 and TRBJ2-3; possible D gene TRBD2, 6 bases. V lost 1 base, J lost 4 bases, and 9 bases lay in between. The V gene's germline CDR1 is SGHTA and CDR2 FQGTGA. The CDR3 spans 14 residues. The CDR3 sequence: CASSLRWGADTQYF. The DNA of the CDR3 is TGTGCCAGCAGCTTAAGGTGGGGGGCAGATACGCAGTATTTT.

Comments on this clone: A junction end diverges from the germline sequence, so it may reflect a read error. V is TRBV30 and J is TRBJ2-3; possible D gene TRBD1, 6 bases. Germline V lookup: CDR1 GTSNPN, CDR2 SVGIG (reference sequence). This CDR3 is 12 amino acids long. The CDR3 is CAWTASTDTQYF. The CDR3 DNA reads as TGTGCTTGGACAGCGAGCACAGATACGCAGTATTTT.

This clone was seen once. The chain links TRBV5-3 to TRBJ2-5; D may be TRBD2 (5 bases). TRBV5-3 is an ORF; its function is uncertain. V lost 7 bases to trimming and J lost 2 bases, with 15 bases between them. The CDR3 runs to 14 residues. The CDR3 loop reads CARVLVLSQETQYF. The CDR3 DNA follows: TGTGCCAGAGTACTAGTACTATCTCAAGAGACCCAGTACTTC.